This T cell receptor (beta chain) was recorded in a study of cytomegalovirus exposure and HLA in healthy donors. Regarding the study as a whole: Associated with cytomegalovirus, according to the listing, were 150 to 200 TCR beta chains. Productive status was seen about 87% or about 30% of the time for most TCR beta V segments in an earlier analysis.

As for this clone: Its cognate antigen is unknown. The same CDR3 is also encoded by other DNA sequences in this sample.

A multiplex PCR was run with 60 Vbeta primers and 13 Jbeta primers. Clones were read by immunoSEQ multiplex PCR, and TCRdb kept only the in-frame ones, dropping some. Here the sample spans 85,000 to 110,000 clones, roughly 66% being singletons. Germline V CDR1 and CDR2: SQVTM, ANQGSEA. This CDR3 comprises 13 residues. Trimming took 6 bases from V and 1 from J, leaving 7 bases between them. What was sequenced was PBMCs. The V call is TRBV29-1, the J call TRBJ2-6; D is ambiguous. This sequence originates from a woman between 50 and 59 years old in good health and CMV-seronegative. CDR3 DNA: TGCAGCGTCGCTAGGTCTGGGGCCAACGTCCTGACTTTC. It yields the protein CSVARSGANVLTF. Looking up the rest from reference TRBV29-1 and TRBJ2-6 gives the full variable domain: SAVISQKPSRDICQRGTSLTIQCQVDSQVTMMFWYRQQPGQSLTLIATANQGSEATYESGFVIDKFPISRPNLTFSTLTVSNMSPEDSSIYLCSVARSGANVLTFGAGSRLTVL.